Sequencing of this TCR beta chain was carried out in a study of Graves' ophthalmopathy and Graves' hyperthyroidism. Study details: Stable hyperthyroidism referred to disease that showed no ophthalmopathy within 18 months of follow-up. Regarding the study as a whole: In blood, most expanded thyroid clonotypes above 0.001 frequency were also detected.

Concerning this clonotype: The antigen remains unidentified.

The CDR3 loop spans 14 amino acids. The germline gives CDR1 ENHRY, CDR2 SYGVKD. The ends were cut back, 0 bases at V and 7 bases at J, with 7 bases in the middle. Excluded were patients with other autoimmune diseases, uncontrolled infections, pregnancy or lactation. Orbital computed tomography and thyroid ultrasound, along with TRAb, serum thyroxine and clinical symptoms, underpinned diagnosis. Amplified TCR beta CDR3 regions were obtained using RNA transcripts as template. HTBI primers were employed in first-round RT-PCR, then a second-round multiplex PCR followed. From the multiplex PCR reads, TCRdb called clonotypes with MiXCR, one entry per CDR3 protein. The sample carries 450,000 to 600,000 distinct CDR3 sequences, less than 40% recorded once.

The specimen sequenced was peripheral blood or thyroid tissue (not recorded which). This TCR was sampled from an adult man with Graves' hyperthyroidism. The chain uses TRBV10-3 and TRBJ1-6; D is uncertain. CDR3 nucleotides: TGTGCCATCAGTGAGTCTGAAGGGAATTCACCCCTCCACTTT. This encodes CAISESEGNSPLHF.